A selection of T cell receptor beta chains follows, all from one sample in a study of T cells in Graves' hyperthyroidism and ophthalmopathy. Via MiXCR, TCRdb re-called the multiplex PCR reads, giving one row per CDR3 protein. The table shows about 360,000 distinct CDR3 sequences, with 15% to 19% occurring only once. Source material: blood. Receptors originate from a woman aged 18-29 years with Graves' hyperthyroidism that later progressed to Graves' ophthalmopathy. Each CDR3 is given with its conserved first and last residue. A D gene is named only where the DNA matches it firmly. Clone size is stated in some rows and not others, as once, few, many or a class when expanded.

d_gene	v_gene	j_gene	abundance	CDR3nt	CDR3aa
TRBD2	TRBV20-1	TRBJ2-1	many	TGCAGTGCTAGAGGTTCTAGCGGAACCTACAATGAGCAGTTCTTC	CSARGSSGTYNEQFF
NA	TRBV28	TRBJ1-1	many	TGTGCCAGCAGTCTCACTTACACAGGGAGAGAGGGTGAAGCTTTCTTT	CASSLTYTGREGEAFF
TRBD2	TRBV28	TRBJ2-7	few	TGTGCCGGCAACCAAGCGGGAGGAAGGCGGAACGAGCAGTACTTC	CAGNQAGGRRNEQYF
TRBD2	TRBV30	TRBJ2-3	NA	TGTGCCTGGAGTCCTAGCGGGGCGTCCACAGATACGCAGTATTTT	CAWSPSGASTDTQYF
NA	TRBV7-9	TRBJ2-1	many	TGTGCCAGCAGCTTACTCCTAGCGAGGTCCTACAATGAGCAGTTCTTC	CASSLLLARSYNEQFF
NA	TRBV3-1	TRBJ2-7	many	TGTGCCAGCAGCCAGGGGTTCTCCTACGAGCAGTACTTC	CASSQGFSYEQYF
NA	TRBV28	TRBJ2-7	few	TGTGTCATAGGTAGAATCTACGAGCAGTACTTC	CVIGRIYEQYF
TRBD2	TRBV6-1	TRBJ2-7	many	TGTGCCAGCAGTCGCGCCGGGACTACCTACGAGCAGTACTTC	CASSRAGTTYEQYF
NA	TRBV11-2	TRBJ2-1	many	TGTGCCAGCAGCCCCGCTATGTCCTCCTACAATGAGCAGTTCTTC	CASSPAMSSYNEQFF
TRBD1	TRBV20-1	TRBJ2-7	few	TGCAGTGCTCCCCCGCTTTGGGACAGACGGACCTACGAGCAGTACTTC	CSAPPLWDRRTYEQYF
TRBD1	TRBV7-9	TRBJ2-7	few	TGTGCCAGCAGTCACCGGGACAGGGGCCCGTACGAGCAGTACTTC	CASSHRDRGPYEQYF
TRBD1	TRBV5-4	TRBJ2-2	NA	TGTGCCAGCAGCCGGGACAGGGACTTAAGATCCGGGGAGCTGTTTTTT	CASSRDRDLRSGELFF
NA	TRBV28	TRBJ1-5	many	TGTGCCAGCAGTAGGGGGACGGGGGGGCGTAATCAGCCCCAGCATTTT	CASSRGTGGRNQPQHF
TRBD1	TRBV12-3/TRBV12-4	TRBJ1-1	NA	TGTGCCAGCAGGGGACAGGGGCCTCACACTGAAGCTTTCTTT	CASRGQGPHTEAFF
NA	TRBV2	TRBJ1-1	many	TGTGCCACCAGAATAGGGATTCAAACCGAAGCTTTCTTT	CATRIGIQTEAFF
NA	TRBV5-6	TRBJ1-1	many	TGTGCCAGCAGCTTGGAACCTTGGAGCCGGGAGACTGAAGCTTTCTTT	CASSLEPWSRETEAFF
NA	TRBV2	TRBJ2-6	many	TGTGCCAGCAAAGGGACGGTCTCTGGGGCCAACGTCCTGACTTTC	CASKGTVSGANVLTF
NA	TRBV5-1	TRBJ2-3	many	TGCGCCAGCAGCCCCCGGGCCCCCACAGATACGCAGTATTTT	CASSPRAPTDTQYF
NA	TRBV7-9	TRBJ1-1	few	TGTGCCAGCATCCGGGGGGAGGAAGCTTTCTTT	CASIRGEEAFF
NA	TRBV28	TRBJ2-7	many	TGTGCCAGCAGTGGCGCCGGGGGCGAGCAGTACTTC	CASSGAGGEQYF
TRBD2	TRBV3-1	TRBJ2-5	many	TGTGCCAGCAGCAAAGGACTAGCGGGACGTCAAGAGACCCAGTACTTC	CASSKGLAGRQETQYF
NA	TRBV6-5	TRBJ2-1	many	TGTGCCAGCAGTTACACCATCATCGACAATGAGCAGTTCTTC	CASSYTIIDNEQFF
NA	TRBV27	TRBJ2-7	NA	TGTGCCGGCAGCTCCCCCGCCAGCGAGCAGTACTTC	CAGSSPASEQYF
TRBD2	TRBV11-2	TRBJ2-1	many	TGTGCCAGCAGCTTACGACTAGCGGACAAATACAATGAGCAGTTCTTC	CASSLRLADKYNEQFF
NA	TRBV6-1	TRBJ2-1	few	TGTGCCAGCACGGGGCAGGGGTCGAACAATGAGCAGTTCTTC	CASTGQGSNNEQFF
NA	TRBV28	TRBJ1-1	many	TGTGCCAGCAAAATCGACAGAGCTGGCACTGAAGCTTTCTTT	CASKIDRAGTEAFF